This T cell receptor (beta chain) derives from a study of blood T cell repertoires in COVID-19 (dated by TCRdb to between 2020 and 2021). A note on the overall study: The collaborator samples originated in the United States, Italy and Spain and spanned the acute and convalescent phases of COVID-19. The repertoires were made available in a free public database intended to serve as a resource for research on the immune response to SARS-CoV-2. Subjects who had been exposed to COVID-19, were actively infected with it, or had recovered from it provided the deeply sampled blood TCRbeta repertoires that made up the dataset. HLA class I and class II types, where available, came from metadata supplied by the sample provider rather than from assay-based typing. Samples were obtained from the ongoing ImmuneRACE study (first 160 participants) and from about 1,300 subjects provided by 6 global collaborators. The material from the prospective study consisted of cDNA or gDNA derived from T cells, B-cell-depleted T cells, or PBMCs. The sample metadata nearly always contained a de-identified subject ID, COVID-19 status, age in years and sex. Broad study findings and their caveats: The amount of clinical and demographic metadata varied by source and participant and was provided uncurated.

With respect to this clone: Its antigen is unknown. Per-base quality was not reported, and no clone a single base away is much larger than it.

Each collaborating institution followed its own protocols to collect whole blood in K2EDTA tubes. For TCRbeta analysis, collaborators shipped samples in one of three forms: frozen whole blood, isolated PBMCs, or DNA extracted from either of those sample types. TCRbeta CDR3 regions were amplified from genomic DNA by means of the immunoSEQ Assay, a bias-controlled multiplex PCR. Turning to the authors' computational methods: The number of nucleated cells in each sample was estimated from the amplification of reference gene primers within the assay. To quantify the absolute abundance of each unique TCRbeta CDR3 rearrangement, sequence reads were collapsed and filtered. For each sample, productive Simpson clonality was calculated as the square root of Simpson's diversity index across productive rearrangements. Imported from immuneACCESS, the table was reduced by TCRdb to in-frame sequences with V and J called. These copies leave out some clones; in studies compared against another copy, an unresolved V gene accounts for under half, and the cause of the remainder is not known. V, J and clone size are those of that table, while D and trimming were read from the DNA. This sample has about 150,000 clones in its table, and roughly 83% of those were observed once. The ten largest clones capture about 14% of the sample.

Taken from cysteine to phenylalanine, the CDR3 has 14 residues. The retained sequence is limited to the CDR3, 42 bases, with the frame set at the first base. V and J lose 3 bases and 9 bases, and a span of 18 bases separates them. CDR1 and CDR2 are drawn from the germline V gene: SGHRS, YFSETQ. This TCR derives from a man aged 18-30 years with active or convalescent COVID-19. Sequencing was performed on peripheral blood. The V and J segments used are TRBV5-1 and TRBJ1-1, and the D gene may be TRBD1, 6 bases matching. The bases read TGCGCCAGCAGCTCCTACGACAGGAAAGACCAAGCTTTCTTT. The translation is CASSSYDRKDQAFF.